The clone carrying this T cell receptor (beta chain) has only one observation. In the original processing: Estimates of nucleated cell counts were drawn from the amplification of reference gene primers. The method was immunoSEQ multiplex PCR; TCRdb's version includes in-frame clones alone and lacks a portion of them. V and J calls plus clone size are reproduced from that table; the DNA served to infer D and trimming. The profile shows some 150,000 clones, roughly 83% of them singletons. This sample was included in a study of blood T cell repertoires in COVID-19. Material: peripheral blood. The clonotype comes from a woman aged 55-69 years with COVID-19, enrolled during active disease.

The CDR3 region has the DNA TGTGCCAGCAGCCCTGCGAGACAGGGCCGCAATCAGCCCCAGCATTTT. Protein product: CASSPARQGRNQPQHF. The V gene is TRBV7-8, the J gene TRBJ1-5, with 7 bases fitting TRBD1. Germline CDR1 and CDR2: SGHVS and FQNEAQ. The CDR3 totals 16 residues. The trim removed 5 bases at V and 2 bases at J, leaving 9 bases unmatched.